This T cell receptor (beta chain) was identified in a study of monozygotic twins with inflammatory bowel disease. TCRdb reprocessed the 5' RACE reads and reports one entry per CDR3 protein, with no DNA. Its clone listing holds about 300,000 distinct CDR3 sequences. Study-level results: Different T cell subtypes could not be distinguished. The data did not back a single strong IBD-associated clonotype or signal. The sharing of clonotypes with others was lower in IBD patients than in healthy twins, especially with disease activity.

The CDR3 is made up of 16 amino acids. The V gene's germline CDR1 is SGHTA and CDR2 FQGNSA. Of note for this clonotype: What it recognizes is unknown.

Sequenced: blood. This sequence joins TRBV7-2 and TRBJ1-4; no DNA is available, so the TRBD1 call from TCRdb remains unchecked. This TCR was recovered from a human donor with ulcerative colitis or Crohn's disease, or a healthy co-twin of an affected twin (not recorded which). CDR3 region: CASSPQDRSSNEKLFF.